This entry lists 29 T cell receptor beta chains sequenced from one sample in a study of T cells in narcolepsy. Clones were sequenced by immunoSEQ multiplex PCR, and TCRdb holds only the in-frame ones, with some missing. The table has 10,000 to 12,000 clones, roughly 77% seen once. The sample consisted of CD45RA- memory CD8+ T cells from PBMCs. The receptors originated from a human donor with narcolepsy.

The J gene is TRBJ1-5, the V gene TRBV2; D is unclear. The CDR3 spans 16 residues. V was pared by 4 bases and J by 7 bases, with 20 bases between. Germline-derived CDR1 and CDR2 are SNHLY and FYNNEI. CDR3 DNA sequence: TGTGCCAGCAGTGTCCAGAGGACCGTAACCTTCCAGCCCCAGCATTTT. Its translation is CASSVQRTVTFQPQHF. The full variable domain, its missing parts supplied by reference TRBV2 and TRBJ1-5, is EPEVTQTPSHQVTQMGQEVILRCVPISNHLYFYWYRQILGQKVEFLVSFYNNEISEKSEIFDDQFSVERPDGSNFTLKIRSTKLEDSAMYFCASSVQRTVTFQPQHFGDGTRLSIL.

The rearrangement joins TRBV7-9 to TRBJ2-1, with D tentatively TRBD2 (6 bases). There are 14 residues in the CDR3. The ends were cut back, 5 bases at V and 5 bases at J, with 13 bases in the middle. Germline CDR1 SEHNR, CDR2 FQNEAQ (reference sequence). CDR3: CASSTTLANNEQFF. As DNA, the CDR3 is TGTGCCAGCAGCACTACCCTAGCGAACAATGAGCAGTTCTTC.

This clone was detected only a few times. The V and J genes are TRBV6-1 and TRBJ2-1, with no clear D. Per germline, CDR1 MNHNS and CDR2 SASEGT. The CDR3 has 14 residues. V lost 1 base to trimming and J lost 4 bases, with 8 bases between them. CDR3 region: CASSEGLEYNEQFF. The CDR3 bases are TGTGCCAGCAGTGAAGGGCTAGAATACAATGAGCAGTTCTTC.

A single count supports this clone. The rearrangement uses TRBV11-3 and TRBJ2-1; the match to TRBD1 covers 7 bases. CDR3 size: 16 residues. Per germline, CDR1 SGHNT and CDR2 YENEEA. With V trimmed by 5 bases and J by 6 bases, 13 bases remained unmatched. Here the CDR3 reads CASSQKTRQGFNEQFF. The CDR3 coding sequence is TGTGCCAGCAGCCAAAAGACCAGACAGGGTTTCAATGAGCAGTTCTTC.

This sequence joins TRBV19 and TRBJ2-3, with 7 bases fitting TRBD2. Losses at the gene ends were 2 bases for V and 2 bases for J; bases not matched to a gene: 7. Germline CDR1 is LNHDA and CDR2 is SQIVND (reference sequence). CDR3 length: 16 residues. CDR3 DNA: TGTGCCAGTAGTATACTCCGGCGGGGGAACACAGATACGCAGTATTTT. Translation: CASSILRRGNTDTQYF.

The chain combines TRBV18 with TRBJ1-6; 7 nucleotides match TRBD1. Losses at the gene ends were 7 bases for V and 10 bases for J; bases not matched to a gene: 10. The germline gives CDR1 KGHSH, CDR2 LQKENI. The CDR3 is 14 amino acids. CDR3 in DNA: TGTGCCAGCTTTTCCGACAGGGAAAACTCACCCCTCCACTTT. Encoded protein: CASFSDRENSPLHF.

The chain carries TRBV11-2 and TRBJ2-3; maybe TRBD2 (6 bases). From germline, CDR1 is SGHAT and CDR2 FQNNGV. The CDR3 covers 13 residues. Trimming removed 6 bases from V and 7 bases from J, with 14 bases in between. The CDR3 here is CASRTHGDYTQYF. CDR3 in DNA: TGTGCCAGCAGGACCCACGGGGACTATACGCAGTATTTT.

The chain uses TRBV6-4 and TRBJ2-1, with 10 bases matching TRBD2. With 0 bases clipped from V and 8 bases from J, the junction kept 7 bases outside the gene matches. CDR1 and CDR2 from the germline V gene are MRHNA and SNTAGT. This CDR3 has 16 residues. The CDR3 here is CASSDSGGSGRDEQFF. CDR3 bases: TGTGCCAGCAGTGACTCAGGTGGAAGCGGGAGGGATGAGCAGTTCTTC.

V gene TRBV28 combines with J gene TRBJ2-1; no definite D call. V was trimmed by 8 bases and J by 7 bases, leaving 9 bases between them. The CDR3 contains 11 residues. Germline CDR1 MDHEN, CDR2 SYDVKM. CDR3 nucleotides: TGTGCCAGCTCGGTCGGTAATGAGCAGTTCTTC. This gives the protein CASSVGNEQFF.

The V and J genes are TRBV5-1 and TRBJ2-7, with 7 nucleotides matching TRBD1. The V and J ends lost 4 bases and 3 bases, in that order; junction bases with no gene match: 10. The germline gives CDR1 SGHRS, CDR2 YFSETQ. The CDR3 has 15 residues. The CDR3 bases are TGCGCCAGCAGCCCCGGGACAGCCTCCAGCTACGAGCAGTACTTC. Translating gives CASSPGTASSYEQYF.

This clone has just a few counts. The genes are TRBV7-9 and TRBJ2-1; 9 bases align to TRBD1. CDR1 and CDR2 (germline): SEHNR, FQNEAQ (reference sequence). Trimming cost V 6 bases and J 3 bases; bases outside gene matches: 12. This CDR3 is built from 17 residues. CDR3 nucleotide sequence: TGTGCCAGCAGTCCGTTTGCCGGGACAGGGATCTACAATGAGCAGTTCTTC. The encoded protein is CASSPFAGTGIYNEQFF.

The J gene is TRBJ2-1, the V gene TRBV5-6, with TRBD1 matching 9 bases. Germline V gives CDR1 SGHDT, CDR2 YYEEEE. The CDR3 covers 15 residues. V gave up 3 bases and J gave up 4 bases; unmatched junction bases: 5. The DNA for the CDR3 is TGTGCCAGCAGCTCCACAGGGGGCGCTTACAATGAGCAGTTCTTC. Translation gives CASSSTGGAYNEQFF.

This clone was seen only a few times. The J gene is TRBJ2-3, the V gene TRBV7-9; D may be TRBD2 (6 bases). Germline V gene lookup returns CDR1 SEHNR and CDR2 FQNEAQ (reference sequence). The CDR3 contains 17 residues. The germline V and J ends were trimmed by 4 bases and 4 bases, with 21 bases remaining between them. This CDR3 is CASSYSLAPATADTQYF. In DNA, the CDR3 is TGTGCCAGCAGCTATTCACTAGCCCCCGCCACCGCAGATACGCAGTATTTT.

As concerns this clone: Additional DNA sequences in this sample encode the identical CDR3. CDR3 in amino acids: CSVEVGAGETQYF. For the CDR3, the DNA is TGCAGCGTTGAAGTAGGAGCGGGTGAGACCCAGTACTTC. The chain links TRBV29-1 to TRBJ2-5; the D gene is possibly TRBD2 (6 bases). The CDR3 consists of 13 residues. Trimming cost V 1 base and J 5 bases, with 11 bases left between them. Germline V gives CDR1 SQVTM, CDR2 ANQGSEA.

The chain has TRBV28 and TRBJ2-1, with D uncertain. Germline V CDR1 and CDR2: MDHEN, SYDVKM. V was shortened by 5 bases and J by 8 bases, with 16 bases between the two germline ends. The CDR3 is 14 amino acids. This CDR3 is CASSTYSYGDEQFF. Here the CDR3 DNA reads TGTGCCAGCAGTACCTACTCCTACGGCGATGAGCAGTTCTTC.

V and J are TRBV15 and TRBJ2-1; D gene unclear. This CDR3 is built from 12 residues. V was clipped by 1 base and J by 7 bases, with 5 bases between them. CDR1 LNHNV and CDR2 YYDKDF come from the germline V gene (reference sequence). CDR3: CATSRVGNEQFF. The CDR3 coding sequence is TGTGCCACCAGCAGAGTGGGGAATGAGCAGTTCTTC. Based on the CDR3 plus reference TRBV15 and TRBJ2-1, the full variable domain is DAMVIQNPRYQVTQFGKPVTLSCSQTLNHNVMYWYQQKSSQAPKLLFHYYDKDFNNEADTPDNFQSRRPNTSFCFLDIRSPGLGDTAMYLCATSRVGNEQFFGPGTRLTVL.

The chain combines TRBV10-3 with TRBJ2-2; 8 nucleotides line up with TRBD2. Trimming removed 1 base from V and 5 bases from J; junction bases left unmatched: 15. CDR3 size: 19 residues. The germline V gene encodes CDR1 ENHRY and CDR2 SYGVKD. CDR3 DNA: TGTGCCATCAGTGAGTACCACCGGGAGGCGGGAGGAGTGACCGGGGAGCTGTTTTTT. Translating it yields CAISEYHREAGGVTGELFF.

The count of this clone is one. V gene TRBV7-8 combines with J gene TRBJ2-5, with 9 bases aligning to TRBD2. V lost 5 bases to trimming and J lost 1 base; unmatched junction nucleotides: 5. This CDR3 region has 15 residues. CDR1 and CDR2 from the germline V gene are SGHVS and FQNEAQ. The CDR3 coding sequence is TGTGCCAGCAGCCTTTGGACTAGCGCCCAAGAGACCCAGTACTTC. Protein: CASSLWTSAQETQYF.

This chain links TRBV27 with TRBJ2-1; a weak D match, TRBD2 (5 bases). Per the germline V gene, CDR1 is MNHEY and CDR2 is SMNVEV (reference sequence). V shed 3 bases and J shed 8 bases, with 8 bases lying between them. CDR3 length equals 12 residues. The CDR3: CASSLGGHEQFF. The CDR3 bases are TGTGCCAGCAGTTTGGGCGGGCATGAGCAGTTCTTC.

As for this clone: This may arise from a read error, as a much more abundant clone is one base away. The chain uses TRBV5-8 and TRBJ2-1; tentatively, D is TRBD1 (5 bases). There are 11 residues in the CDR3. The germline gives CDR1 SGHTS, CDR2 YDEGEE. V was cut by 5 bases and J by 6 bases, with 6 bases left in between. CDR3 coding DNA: TGTGCCAGCAGTCAGGGCAATGAGCAGTTCTTC. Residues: CASSQGNEQFF.

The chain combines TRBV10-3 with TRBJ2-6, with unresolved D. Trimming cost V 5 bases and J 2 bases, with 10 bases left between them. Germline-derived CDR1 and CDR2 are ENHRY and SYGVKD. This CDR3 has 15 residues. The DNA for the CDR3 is TGTGCCATCAGTTATACAGAGACTGGGGCCAACGTCCTGACTTTC. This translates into CAISYTETGANVLTF.

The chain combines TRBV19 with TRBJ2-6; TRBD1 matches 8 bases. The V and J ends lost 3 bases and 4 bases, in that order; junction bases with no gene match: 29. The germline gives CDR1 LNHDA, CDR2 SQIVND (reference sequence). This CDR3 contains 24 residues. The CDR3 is CASSISAWVFSTGEILLGANVLTF. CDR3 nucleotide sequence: TGTGCCAGTAGTATTTCTGCCTGGGTGTTTTCGACAGGGGAGATCCTTTTGGGGGCCAACGTCCTGACTTTC.

As DNA, the CDR3 is TGTGCCTGCTCGGGACAGCAGAACACTGAAGCTTTCTTT. Amino acid sequence: CACSGQQNTEAFF. This chain joins TRBV25-1 and TRBJ1-1; 7 bases are shared with TRBD1. V dropped 11 bases and J dropped 1; count of bases not matched to a gene: 7. The germline V gene has CDR1 MGHDK and CDR2 SYGVNS. The CDR3 contains 13 residues. The variable domain in full, completed from reference TRBV25-1 and TRBJ1-1, reads EADIYQTPRYLVIGTGKKITLECSQTMGHDKMYWYQQDPGMELHLIHYSYGVNSTEKGDLSSESTVSRIRTEHFPLTLESARPSHTSQYLCACSGQQNTEAFFGQGTRLTVV.

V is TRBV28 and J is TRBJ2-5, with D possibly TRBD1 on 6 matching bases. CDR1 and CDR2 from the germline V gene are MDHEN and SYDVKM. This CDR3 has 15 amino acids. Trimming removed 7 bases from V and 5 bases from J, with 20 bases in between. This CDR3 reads CASTLSQGRGETQYF. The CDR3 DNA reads TGTGCCAGCACCCTCTCACAGGGACGGGGCGAGACCCAGTACTTC.

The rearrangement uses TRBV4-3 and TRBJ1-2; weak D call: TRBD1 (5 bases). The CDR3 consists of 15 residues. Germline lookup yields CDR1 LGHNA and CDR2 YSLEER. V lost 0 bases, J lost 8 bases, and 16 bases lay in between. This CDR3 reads CASSQDTGSLEGYTF. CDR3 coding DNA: TGCGCCAGCAGCCAAGATACAGGATCCCTCGAAGGCTACACCTTC.

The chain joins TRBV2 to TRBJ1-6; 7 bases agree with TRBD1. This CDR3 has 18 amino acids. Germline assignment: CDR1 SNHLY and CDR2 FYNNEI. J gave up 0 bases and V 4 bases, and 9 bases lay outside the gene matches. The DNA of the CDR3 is TGTGCCAGCAGTGTAGAGGGGACAGCGAGCTCCTATAATTCACCCCTCCACTTT. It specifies CASSVEGTASSYNSPLHF.

CDR3: CASSLSWLAPSDTQYF. CDR3 coding DNA: TGCGCCAGCAGCTTGTCGTGGCTAGCGCCAAGTGATACGCAGTATTTT. V usage is TRBV5-1 and J usage is TRBJ2-3, with D tentatively TRBD2 (6 bases). Germline V gene lookup returns CDR1 SGHRS and CDR2 YFSETQ. The CDR3 spans 16 residues. V lost 1 base, J lost 6 bases, and 18 bases lay in between.

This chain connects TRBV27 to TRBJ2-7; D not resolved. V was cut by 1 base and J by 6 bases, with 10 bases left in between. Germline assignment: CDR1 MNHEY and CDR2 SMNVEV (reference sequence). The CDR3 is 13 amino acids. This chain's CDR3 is CASSLLDSGEQYF. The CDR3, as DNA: TGTGCCAGCAGTTTATTAGACTCCGGCGAGCAGTACTTC.

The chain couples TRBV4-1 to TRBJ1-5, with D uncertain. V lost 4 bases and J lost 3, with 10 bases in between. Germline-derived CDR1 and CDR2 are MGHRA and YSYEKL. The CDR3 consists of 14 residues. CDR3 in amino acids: CASSRTGPNQPQHF. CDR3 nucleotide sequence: TGCGCCAGCAGCCGAACCGGGCCCAATCAGCCCCAGCATTTT.